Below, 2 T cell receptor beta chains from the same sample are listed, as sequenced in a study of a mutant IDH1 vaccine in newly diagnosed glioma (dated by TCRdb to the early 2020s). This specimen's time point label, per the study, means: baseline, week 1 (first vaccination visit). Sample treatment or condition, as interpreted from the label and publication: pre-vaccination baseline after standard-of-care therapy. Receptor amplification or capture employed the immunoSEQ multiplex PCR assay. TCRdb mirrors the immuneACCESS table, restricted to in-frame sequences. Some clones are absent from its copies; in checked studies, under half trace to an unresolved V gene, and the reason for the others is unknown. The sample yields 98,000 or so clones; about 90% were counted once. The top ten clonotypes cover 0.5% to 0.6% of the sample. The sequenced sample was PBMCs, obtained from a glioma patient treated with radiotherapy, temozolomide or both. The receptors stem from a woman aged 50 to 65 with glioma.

Here the CDR3 reads CASSFLGRGPNEQFF. The CDR3 bases are TGCGCCAGCAGCTTTCTCGGGAGGGGGCCCAATGAGCAGTTCTTC. The chain links TRBV5-1 to TRBJ2-1; perhaps TRBD2 as D (8 bases). The CDR3 has 15 amino acids. V lost 2 bases and J 6 bases, leaving 15 bases between the germline ends. The V gene's germline CDR1 is SGHRS and CDR2 YFSETQ.

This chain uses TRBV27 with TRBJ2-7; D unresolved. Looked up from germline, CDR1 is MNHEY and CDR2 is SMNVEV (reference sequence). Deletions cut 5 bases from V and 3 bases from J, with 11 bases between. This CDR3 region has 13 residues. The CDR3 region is CASSNVGNYEQYF. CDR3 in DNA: TGTGCCAGCAGTAATGTCGGAAACTACGAGCAGTACTTC.